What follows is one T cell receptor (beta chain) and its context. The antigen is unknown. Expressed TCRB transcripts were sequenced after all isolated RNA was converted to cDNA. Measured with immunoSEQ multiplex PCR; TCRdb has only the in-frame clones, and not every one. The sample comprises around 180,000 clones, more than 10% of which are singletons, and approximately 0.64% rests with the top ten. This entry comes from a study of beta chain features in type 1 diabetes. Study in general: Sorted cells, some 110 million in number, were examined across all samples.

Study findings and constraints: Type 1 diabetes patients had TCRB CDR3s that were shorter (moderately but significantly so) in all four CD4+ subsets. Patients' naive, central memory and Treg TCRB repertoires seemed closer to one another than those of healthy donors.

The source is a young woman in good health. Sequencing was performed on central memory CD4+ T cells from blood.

The CDR3 is CASSPPTGGRDTQYF. The CDR3 DNA follows: TGTGCCAGCTCACCACCGACAGGGGGGAGAGATACGCAGTATTTT. This chain uses TRBV18 with TRBJ2-3; 9 bases align to TRBD1. The CDR3 length is 15 residues. The ends lost 0 bases at V and 5 bases at J; junction bases unmatched: 3. Germline CDR1 KGHSH, CDR2 LQKENI.